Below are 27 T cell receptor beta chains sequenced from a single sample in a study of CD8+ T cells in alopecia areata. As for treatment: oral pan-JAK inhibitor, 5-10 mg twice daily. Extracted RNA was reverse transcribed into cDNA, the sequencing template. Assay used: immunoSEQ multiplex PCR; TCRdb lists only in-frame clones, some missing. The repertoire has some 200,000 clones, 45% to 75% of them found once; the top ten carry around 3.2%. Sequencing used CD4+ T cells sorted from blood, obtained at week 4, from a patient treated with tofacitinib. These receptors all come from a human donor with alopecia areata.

This chain's CDR3 is CASSMDRRAYEQYF. CDR3 nucleotide sequence: TGTGCCAGCAGCATGGACCGAAGGGCCTACGAGCAGTACTTC. V is TRBV7-2 and J is TRBJ2-7; D ambiguous. CDR1 SGHTA and CDR2 FQGNSA come from the germline V gene. This CDR3 is 14 amino acids long. The V end lost 5 bases, the J end lost 2 bases, and 13 bases lay between the germline ends.

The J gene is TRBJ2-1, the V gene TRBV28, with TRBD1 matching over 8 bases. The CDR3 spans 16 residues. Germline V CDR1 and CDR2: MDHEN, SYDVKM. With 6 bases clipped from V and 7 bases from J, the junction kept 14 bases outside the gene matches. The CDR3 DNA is TGTGCCAGCAGAAAAAACAGGGGGGACCGAGGTAATGAGCAGTTCTTC. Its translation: CASRKNRGDRGNEQFF.

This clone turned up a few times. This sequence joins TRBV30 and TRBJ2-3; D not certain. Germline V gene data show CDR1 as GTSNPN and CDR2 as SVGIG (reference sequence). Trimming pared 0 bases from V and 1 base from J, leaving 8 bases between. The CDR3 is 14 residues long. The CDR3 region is CAWSVRTRTDTQYF. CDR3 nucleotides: TGTGCCTGGAGTGTACGGACCCGCACAGATACGCAGTATTTT. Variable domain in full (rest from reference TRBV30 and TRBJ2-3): SQTIHQWPATLVQPVGSPLSLECTVEGTSNPNLYWYRQAAGRGLQLLFYSVGIGQISSEVPQNLSASRPQDRQFILSSKKLLLSDSGFYLCAWSVRTRTDTQYFGPGTRLTVL.

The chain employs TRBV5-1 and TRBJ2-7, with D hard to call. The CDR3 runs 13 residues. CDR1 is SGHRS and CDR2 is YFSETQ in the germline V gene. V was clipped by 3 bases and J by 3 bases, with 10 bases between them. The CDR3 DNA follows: TGCGCCAGCAGCTCCACTACCAACTACGAGCAGTACTTC. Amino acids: CASSSTTNYEQYF.

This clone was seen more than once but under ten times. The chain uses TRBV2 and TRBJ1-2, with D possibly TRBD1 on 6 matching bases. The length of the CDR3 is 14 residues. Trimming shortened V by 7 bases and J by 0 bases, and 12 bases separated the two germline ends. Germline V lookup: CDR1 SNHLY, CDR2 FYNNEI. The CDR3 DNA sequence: TGTGCCAGCACCTCCGGGACAACTAACTATGGCTACACCTTC. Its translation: CASTSGTTNYGYTF.

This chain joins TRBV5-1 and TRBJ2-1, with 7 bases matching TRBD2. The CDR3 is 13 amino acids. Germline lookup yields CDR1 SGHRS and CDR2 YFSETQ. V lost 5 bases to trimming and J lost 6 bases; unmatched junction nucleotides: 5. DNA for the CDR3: TGCGCCAGCAGTCAGCGGGGATTCAATGAGCAGTTCTTC. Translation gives CASSQRGFNEQFF.

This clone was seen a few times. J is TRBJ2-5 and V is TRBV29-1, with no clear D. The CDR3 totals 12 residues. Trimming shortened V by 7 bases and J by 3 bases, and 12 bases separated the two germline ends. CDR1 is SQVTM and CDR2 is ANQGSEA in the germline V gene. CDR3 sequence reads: CSARHGKETQYF. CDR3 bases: TGCAGCGCGAGGCATGGAAAAGAGACCCAGTACTTC.

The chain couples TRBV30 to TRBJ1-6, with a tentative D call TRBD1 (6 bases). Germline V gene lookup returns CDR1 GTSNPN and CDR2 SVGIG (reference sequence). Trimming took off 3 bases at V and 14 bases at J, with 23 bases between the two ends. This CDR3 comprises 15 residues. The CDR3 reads CAWRTPGGAPSALHF. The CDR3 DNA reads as TGTGCCTGGAGGACCCCGGGGGGGGCACCCTCGGCCCTCCACTTT.

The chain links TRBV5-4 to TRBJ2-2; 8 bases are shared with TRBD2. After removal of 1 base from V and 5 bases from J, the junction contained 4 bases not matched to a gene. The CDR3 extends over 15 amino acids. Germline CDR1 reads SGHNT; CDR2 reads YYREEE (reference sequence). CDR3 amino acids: CASSLMERGTGELFF. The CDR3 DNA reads TGTGCCAGCAGCTTGATGGAGCGGGGGACCGGGGAGCTGTTTTTT.

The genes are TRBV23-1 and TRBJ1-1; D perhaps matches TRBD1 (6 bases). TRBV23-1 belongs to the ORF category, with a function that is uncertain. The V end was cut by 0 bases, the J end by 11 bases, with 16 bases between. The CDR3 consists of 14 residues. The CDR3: CASSQSYRECLAFF. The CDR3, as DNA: TGCGCCAGCAGTCAATCCTACAGGGAATGTCTGGCTTTCTTT.

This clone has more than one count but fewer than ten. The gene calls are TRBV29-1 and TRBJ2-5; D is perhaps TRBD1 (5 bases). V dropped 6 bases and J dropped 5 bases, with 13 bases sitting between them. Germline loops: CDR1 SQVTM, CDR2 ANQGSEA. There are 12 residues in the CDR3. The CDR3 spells CSVAAGSETQYF. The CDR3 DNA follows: TGCAGCGTGGCAGCAGGGTCGGAGACCCAGTACTTC.

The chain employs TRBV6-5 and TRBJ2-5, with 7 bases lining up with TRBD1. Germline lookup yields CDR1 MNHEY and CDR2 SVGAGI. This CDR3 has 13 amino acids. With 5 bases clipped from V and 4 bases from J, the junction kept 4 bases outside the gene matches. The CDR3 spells CASSPTGRETQYF. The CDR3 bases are TGTGCCAGCAGTCCGACAGGGCGAGAGACCCAGTACTTC.

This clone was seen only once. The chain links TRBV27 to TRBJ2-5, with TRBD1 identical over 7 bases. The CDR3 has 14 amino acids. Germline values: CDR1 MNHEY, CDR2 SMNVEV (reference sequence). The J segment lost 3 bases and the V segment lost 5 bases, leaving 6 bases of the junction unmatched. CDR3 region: CASSAPDREETQYF. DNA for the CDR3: TGTGCCAGCAGTGCCCCCGACAGGGAAGAGACCCAGTACTTC.

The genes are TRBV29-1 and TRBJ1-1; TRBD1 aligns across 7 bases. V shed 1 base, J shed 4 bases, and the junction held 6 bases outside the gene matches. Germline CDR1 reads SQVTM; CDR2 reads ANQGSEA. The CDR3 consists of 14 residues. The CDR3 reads CSVEASSGGTEAFF. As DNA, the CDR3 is TGCAGCGTTGAAGCATCTTCAGGGGGCACTGAAGCTTTCTTT.

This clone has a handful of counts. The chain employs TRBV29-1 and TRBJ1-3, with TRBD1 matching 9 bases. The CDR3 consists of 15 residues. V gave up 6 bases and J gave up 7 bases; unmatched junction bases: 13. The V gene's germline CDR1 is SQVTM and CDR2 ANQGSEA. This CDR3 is CSVYTGDRDGNTIYF. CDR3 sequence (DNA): TGCAGCGTCTACACCGGGGACAGGGACGGTAACACCATATATTTT.

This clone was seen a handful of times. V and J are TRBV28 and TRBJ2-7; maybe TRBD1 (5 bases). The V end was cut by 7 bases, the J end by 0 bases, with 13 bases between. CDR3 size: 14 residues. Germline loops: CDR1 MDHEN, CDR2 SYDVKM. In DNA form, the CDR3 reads TGTGCCAGCACCGACAGCTCCAGCTCCTACGAGCAGTACTTC. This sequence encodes CASTDSSSSYEQYF.

The chain's CDR3 is CASRWGVQETQYF. CDR3 sequence (DNA): TGTGCCAGCAGATGGGGGGTACAAGAGACCCAGTACTTC. This chain uses TRBV2 with TRBJ2-5; a weak D match, TRBD2 (6 bases). Germline CDR1 SNHLY, CDR2 FYNNEI. The CDR3 spans 13 residues. The V end was cut by 6 bases, the J end by 2 bases, with 10 bases between.

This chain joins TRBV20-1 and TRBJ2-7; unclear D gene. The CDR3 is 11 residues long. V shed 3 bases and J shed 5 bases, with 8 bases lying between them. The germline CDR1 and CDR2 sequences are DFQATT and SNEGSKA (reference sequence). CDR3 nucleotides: TGCAGTGCTAGTCAAAACCACGAGCAGTACTTC. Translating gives CSASQNHEQYF.

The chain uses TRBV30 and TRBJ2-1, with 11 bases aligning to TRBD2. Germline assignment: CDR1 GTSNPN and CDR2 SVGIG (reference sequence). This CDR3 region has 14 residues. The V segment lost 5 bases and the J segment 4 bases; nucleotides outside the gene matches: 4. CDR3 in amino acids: CAWGTSGPYNEQFF. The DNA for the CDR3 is TGTGCCTGGGGGACTAGCGGACCGTACAATGAGCAGTTCTTC.

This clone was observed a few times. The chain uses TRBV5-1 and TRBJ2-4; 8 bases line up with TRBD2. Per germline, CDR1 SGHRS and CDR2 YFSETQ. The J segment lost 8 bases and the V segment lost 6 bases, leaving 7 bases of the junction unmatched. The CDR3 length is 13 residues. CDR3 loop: CASTMGLDDIQYF. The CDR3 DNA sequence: TGCGCCAGCACTATGGGACTAGATGACATTCAGTACTTC.

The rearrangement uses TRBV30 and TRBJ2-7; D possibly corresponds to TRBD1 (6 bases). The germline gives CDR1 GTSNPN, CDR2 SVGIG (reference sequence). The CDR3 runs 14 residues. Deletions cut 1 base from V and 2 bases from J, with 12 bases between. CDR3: CAWSDRRGPYEQYF. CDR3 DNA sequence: TGTGCCTGGAGTGATCGCAGGGGCCCCTACGAGCAGTACTTC. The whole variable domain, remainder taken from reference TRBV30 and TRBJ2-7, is SQTIHQWPATLVQPVGSPLSLECTVEGTSNPNLYWYRQAAGRGLQLLFYSVGIGQISSEVPQNLSASRPQDRQFILSSKKLLLSDSGFYLCAWSDRRGPYEQYFGPGTRLTVT.

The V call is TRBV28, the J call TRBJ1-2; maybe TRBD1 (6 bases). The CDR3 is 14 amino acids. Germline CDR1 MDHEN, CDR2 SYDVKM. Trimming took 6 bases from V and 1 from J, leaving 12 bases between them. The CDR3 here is CASRTGSNNYGYTF. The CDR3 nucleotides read TGTGCCAGCAGAACAGGGTCTAATAACTATGGCTACACCTTC.

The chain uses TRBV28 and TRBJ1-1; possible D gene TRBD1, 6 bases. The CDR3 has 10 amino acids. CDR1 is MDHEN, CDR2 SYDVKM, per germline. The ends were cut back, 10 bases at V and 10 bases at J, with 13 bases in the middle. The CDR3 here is CATTGIGAFF. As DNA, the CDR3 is TGTGCCACCACAGGGATCGGAGCTTTCTTT.

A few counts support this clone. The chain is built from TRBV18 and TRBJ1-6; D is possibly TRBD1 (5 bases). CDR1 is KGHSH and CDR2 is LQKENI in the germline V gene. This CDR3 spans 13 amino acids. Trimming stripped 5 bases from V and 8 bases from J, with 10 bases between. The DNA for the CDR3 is TGTGCCAGCTCAGAGGGGATGGATTCACCCCTCCACTTT. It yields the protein CASSEGMDSPLHF.

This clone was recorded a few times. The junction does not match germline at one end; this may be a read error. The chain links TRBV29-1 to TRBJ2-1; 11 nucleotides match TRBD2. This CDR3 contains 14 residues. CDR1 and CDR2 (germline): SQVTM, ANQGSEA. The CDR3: CSVDHGTSGAIRLF. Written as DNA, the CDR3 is TGCAGCGTTGATCACGGGACTAGCGGAGCGATTCGGCTCTTC.

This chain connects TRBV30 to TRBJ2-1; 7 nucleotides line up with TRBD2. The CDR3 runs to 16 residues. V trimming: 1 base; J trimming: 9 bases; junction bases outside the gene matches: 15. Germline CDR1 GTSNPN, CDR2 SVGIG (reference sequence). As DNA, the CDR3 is TGTGCCTGGAGTGGCTCCCCGAATAGCGGGCGGGGTGAGCAGTTCTTC. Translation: CAWSGSPNSGRGEQFF. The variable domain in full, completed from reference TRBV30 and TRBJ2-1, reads SQTIHQWPATLVQPVGSPLSLECTVEGTSNPNLYWYRQAAGRGLQLLFYSVGIGQISSEVPQNLSASRPQDRQFILSSKKLLLSDSGFYLCAWSGSPNSGRGEQFFGPGTRLTVL.

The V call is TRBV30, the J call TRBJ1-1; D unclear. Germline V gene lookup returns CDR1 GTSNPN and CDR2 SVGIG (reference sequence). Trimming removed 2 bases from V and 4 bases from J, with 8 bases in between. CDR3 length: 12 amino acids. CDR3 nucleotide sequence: TGTGCCTGGAGTCGTTCCCGCACTGAAGCTTTCTTT. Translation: CAWSRSRTEAFF.